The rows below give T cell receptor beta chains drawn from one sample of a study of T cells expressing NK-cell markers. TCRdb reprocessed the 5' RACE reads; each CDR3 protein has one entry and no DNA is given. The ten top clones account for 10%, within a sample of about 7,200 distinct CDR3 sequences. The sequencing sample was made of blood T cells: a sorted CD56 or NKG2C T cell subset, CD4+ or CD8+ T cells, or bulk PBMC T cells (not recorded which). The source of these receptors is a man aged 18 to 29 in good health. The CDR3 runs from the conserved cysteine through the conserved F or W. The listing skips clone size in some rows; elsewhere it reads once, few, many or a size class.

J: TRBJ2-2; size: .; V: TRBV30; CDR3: CAWRGTGHGELFF
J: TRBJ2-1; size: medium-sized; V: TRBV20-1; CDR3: CSARAGTSGKHEQFF
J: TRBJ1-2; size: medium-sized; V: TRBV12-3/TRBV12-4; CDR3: CASSRTTIIRVYGYTF
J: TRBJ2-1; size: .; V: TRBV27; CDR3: CASSLYTPGNNEQFF
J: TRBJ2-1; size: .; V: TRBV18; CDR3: CASSYGGGFYNEQFF
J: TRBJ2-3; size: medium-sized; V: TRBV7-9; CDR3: CASGPGTDTQYF
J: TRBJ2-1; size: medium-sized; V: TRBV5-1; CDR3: CASRLDGFGVDEQFF
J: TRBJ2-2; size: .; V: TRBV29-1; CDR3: CSVGDRGQPANTGELFF
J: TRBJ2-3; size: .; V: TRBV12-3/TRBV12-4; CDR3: CASSFLTKGTDTQYF
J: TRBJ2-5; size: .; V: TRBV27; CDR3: CASSPRLAGGPGETQYF
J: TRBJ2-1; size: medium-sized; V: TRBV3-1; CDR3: CASSQLGLAGYPFF
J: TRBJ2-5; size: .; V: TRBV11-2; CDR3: CASSPRVAGGGETQYF
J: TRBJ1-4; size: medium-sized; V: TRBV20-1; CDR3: CSARAGTASNEKLFF
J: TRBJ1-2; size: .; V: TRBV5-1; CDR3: CASSEPGANYGYTF
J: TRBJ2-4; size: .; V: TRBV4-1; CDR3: CASSQNAAARWGNIQYF
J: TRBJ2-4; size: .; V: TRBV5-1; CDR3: CASSLVPAPHLNIQYF
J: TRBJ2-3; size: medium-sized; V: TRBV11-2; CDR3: CASSLSILETDTQYF
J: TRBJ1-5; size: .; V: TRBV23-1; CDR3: CASSPDSKGNQPQHF
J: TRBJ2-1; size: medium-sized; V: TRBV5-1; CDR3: CASGPGPSSYNEQFF
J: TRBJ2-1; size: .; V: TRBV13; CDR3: CASSLLYNEQFF
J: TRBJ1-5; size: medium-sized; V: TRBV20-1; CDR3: CSASRVNQGLTNQPQHF
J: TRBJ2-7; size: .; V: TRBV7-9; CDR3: CASSYISGRVSYEQYF
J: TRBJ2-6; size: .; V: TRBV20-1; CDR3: CSARGAVLANVLTF
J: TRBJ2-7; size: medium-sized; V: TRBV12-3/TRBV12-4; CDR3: CASSHRVGEQYF
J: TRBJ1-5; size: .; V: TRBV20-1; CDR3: CSARDQGTGVGQPQHF
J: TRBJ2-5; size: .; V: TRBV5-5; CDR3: CASSPRIETQYF
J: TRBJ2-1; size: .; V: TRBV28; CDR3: CASSTLAGESSYNEQFF
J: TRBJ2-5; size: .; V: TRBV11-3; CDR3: CASSLVEGETQYF
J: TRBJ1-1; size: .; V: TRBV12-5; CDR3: CASGLVPWQTEAFF
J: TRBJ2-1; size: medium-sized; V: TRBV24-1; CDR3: CATSDRTVVENLYNEQFF
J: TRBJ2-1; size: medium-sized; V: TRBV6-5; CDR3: CASSYSRGSRAEFF
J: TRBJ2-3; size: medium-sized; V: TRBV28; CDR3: CASSDRGQRPDTQYF
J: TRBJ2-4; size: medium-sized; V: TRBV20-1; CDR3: CSARGTILAMVTKNIQYF
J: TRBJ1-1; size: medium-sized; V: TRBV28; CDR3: CASSDPGQGGTEAFF
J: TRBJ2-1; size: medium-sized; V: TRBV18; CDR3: CASSSPYEQFF